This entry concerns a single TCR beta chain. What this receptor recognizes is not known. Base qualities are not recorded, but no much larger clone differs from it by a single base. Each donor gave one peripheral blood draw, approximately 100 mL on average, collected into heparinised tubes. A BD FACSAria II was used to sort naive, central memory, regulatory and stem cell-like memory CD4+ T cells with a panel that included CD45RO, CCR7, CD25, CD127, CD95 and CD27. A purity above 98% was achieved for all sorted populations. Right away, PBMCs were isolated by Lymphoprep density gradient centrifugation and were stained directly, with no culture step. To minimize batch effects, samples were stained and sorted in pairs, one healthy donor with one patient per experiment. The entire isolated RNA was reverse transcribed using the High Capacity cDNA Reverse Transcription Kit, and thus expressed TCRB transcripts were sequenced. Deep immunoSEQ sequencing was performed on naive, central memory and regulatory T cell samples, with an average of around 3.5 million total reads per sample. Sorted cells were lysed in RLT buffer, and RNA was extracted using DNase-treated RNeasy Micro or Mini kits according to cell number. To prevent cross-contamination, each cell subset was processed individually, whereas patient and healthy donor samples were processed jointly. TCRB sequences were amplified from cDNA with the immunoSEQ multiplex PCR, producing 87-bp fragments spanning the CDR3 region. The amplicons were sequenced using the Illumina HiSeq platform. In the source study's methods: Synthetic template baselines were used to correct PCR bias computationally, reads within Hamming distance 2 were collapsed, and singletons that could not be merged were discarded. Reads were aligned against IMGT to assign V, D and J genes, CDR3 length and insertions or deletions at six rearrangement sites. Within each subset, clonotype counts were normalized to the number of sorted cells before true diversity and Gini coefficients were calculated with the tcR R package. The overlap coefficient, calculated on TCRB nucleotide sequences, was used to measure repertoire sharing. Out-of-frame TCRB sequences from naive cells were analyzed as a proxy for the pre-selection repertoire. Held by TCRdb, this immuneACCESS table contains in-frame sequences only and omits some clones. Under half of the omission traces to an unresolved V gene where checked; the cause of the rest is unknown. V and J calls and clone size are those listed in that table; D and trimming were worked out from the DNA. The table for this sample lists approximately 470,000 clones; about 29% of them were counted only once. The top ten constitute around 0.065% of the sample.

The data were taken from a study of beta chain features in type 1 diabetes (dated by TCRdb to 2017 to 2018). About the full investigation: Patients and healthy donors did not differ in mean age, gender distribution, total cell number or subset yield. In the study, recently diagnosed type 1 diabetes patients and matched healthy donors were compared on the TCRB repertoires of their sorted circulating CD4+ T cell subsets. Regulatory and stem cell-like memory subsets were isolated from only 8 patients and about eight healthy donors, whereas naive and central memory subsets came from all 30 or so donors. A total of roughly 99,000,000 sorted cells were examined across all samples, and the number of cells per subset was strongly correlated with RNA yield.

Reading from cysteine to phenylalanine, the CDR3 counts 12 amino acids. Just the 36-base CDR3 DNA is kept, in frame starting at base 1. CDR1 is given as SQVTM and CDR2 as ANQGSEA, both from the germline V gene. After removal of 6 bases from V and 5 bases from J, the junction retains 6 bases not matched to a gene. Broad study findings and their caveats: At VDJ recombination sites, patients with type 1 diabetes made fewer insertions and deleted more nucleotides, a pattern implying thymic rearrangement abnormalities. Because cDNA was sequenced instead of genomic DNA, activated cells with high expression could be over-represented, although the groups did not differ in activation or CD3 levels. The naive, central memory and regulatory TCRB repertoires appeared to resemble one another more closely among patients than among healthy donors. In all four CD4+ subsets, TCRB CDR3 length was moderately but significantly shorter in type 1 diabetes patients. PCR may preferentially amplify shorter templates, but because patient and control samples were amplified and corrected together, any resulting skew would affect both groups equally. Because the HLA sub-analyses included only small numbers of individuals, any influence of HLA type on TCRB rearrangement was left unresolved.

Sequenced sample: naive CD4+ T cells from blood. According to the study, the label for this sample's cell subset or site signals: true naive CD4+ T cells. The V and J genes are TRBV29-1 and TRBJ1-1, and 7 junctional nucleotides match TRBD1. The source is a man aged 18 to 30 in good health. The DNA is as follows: TGCAGCGTGTCCTCAGGGGGGACTGAAGCTTTCTTT. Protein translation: CSVSSGGTEAFF.